This TCR beta chain appears in the sequencing data of a study of blood T cell repertoires in COVID-19. In germline, CDR1 is SNHLY, CDR2 FYNNEI. The CDR3 has 16 residues. V gave up 4 bases and J gave up 2 bases; unmatched junction bases: 7. Only in-frame clones appear in the TCRdb table, and some are missing; sequencing was by immunoSEQ multiplex PCR. Among about 180,000 clones, 75% to 80% were seen once, and the ten largest hold about 26%. The genes are TRBV2 and TRBJ2-3, with 9 bases matching TRBD1. This TCR came from a woman in her 70s with acute or convalescent COVID-19. Material for sequencing was peripheral blood. The CDR3 bases are TGTGCCAGCAGTGTTAGACAGGGGGGATCCACAGATACGCAGTATTTT. It yields the protein CASSVRQGGSTDTQYF.